This TCR beta chain was retrieved from a study of cytomegalovirus exposure and HLA in healthy donors. Study results and limitations: Most of the TCR beta V segments (in an earlier analysis) were productive either about 90% or about 30% of the time. Most CMV-associated TCR beta chains appeared HLA-restricted in a later analysis.

PCR used 60 Vbeta primers and 13 Jbeta primers. Assay: immunoSEQ multiplex PCR; the TCRdb copy retains only in-frame clones and omits some. The repertoire holds about 180,000 clones, with less than 80% as singletons. Germline CDR1 SGHTA, CDR2 FQGNSA. The V and J ends lost 2 bases and 4 bases respectively, with 8 bases between them. CDR3 length equals 13 residues. Turning to this clone: The antigen is undetermined.

The J gene is TRBJ2-5, the V gene TRBV7-2; tentative D call: TRBD2 (5 bases). This TCR derives from a woman between 35 and 50 years old in good health and CMV-seronegative. Input material: PBMCs. The CDR3 DNA reads TGTGCCAGCAGCTTAAATGGGAGAGAGACCCAGTACTTC. Translation gives CASSLNGRETQYF.